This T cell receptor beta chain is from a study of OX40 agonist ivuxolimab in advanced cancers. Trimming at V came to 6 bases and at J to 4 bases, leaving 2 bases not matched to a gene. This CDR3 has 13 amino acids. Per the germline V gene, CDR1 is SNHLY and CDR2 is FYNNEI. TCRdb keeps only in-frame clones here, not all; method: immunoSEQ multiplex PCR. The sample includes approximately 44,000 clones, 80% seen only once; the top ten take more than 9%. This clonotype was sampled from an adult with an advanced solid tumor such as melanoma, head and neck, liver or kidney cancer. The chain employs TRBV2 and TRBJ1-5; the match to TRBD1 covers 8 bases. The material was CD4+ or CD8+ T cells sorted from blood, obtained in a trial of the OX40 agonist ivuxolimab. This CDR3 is CASRGQGNQPQHF. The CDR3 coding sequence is TGTGCCAGCAGAGGACAGGGAAATCAGCCCCAGCATTTT.